A single T cell receptor (beta chain) is shown here with its context. This CDR3 contains 16 residues. J gave up 3 bases and V 6 bases, and 9 bases lay outside the gene matches. Germline V lookup: CDR1 MNHEY, CDR2 SVGEGT. The data stem from a study of blood T cell repertoires in COVID-19. Study-level background: Both acute and convalescent COVID-19 samples were obtained from the United States, Italy and Spain. T cells, B-cell-depleted T cells, or PBMCs supplied cDNA or gDNA.

The authors' processing: Reference gene primers were amplified, and this amplification served to estimate nucleated cell counts. Sequencing was performed with immunoSEQ multiplex PCR; in TCRdb, only in-frame clones are kept and a portion is missing. Clonal size and the V and J genes are those of that table, whereas D and trimming came from the DNA. Here the sample spans 200,000 to 300,000 clones, more than 85% being singletons. The origin of this receptor is a woman aged 70-85 years with active or convalescent COVID-19. Sequenced material: peripheral blood. The J gene is TRBJ1-5, the V gene TRBV6-2 or TRBV6-3; 9 bases map to TRBD1. The CDR3 is CASSPGGQGYNQPQHF. Here the CDR3 DNA reads TGTGCCAGCAGCCCCGGGGGACAGGGTTACAATCAGCCCCAGCATTTT.